The 27 T cell receptor beta chains listed next were all sequenced from one sample in a study of T cell responses to AZD1222 COVID-19 vaccine. Generated by immunoSEQ multiplex PCR, the TCRdb table keeps only in-frame clones and is missing some. The table records 110,000 to 150,000 clones, 80% to 90% of them present only once. Sample: peripheral blood, taken on day 0 of AZD1222 vaccination. Receptor source: an adult in good health.

The gene calls are TRBV5-6 and TRBJ1-1; 8 bases agree with TRBD1. Germline lookup yields CDR1 SGHDT and CDR2 YYEEEE. The CDR3 is 15 amino acids. Losses at the gene ends were 3 bases for V and 0 bases for J; bases not matched to a gene: 4. CDR3 residues: CASSYTTGVNTEAFF. The CDR3 nucleotides are TGTGCCAGCAGCTATACGACAGGGGTGAACACTGAAGCTTTCTTT.

The genes are TRBV28 and TRBJ1-5; D is possibly TRBD1 (5 bases). This CDR3 spans 15 amino acids. The ends were cut back, 7 bases at V and 4 bases at J, with 17 bases in the middle. Germline values: CDR1 MDHEN, CDR2 SYDVKM. CDR3 in DNA: TGTGCCAGCACCAACGGGGGGGGGAGGAATCAGCCCCAGCATTTT. It translates to CASTNGGGRNQPQHF. Supplemented by reference TRBV28 and TRBJ1-5, the full variable domain reads DVKVTQSSRYLVKRTGEKVFLECVQDMDHENMFWYRQDPGLGLRLIYFSYDVKMKEKGDIPEGYSVSREKKERFSLILESASTNQTSMYLCASTNGGGRNQPQHFGDGTRLSIL.

CDR3 region: CASSEPGPLNTEAFF. The CDR3 DNA follows: TGTGCCAGCAGCGAACCCGGACCGTTGAACACTGAAGCTTTCTTT. The chain uses TRBV11-2 and TRBJ1-1; D is ambiguous. This CDR3 region has 15 residues. CDR1 is SGHAT and CDR2 is FQNNGV in the germline V gene. Trimming pared 5 bases from V and 0 bases from J, leaving 13 bases between.

This clone was seen repeatedly, ten times or more. The CDR3 reads CASSQDSGTRAYEQYF. The CDR3 DNA reads TGCGCCAGCAGCCAAGATTCCGGGACAAGAGCCTACGAGCAGTACTTC. This sequence joins TRBV4-1 and TRBJ2-7, with a weak D call TRBD1 (6 bases). Germline-derived CDR1 and CDR2 are MGHRA and YSYEKL. Trimming removed 0 bases at V and 2 bases at J, with 14 bases between. The CDR3 length is 16 residues.

This clone was detected only once. The genes are TRBV27 and TRBJ1-3; tentatively, D is TRBD1 (5 bases). V lost 3 bases and J lost 4, with 7 bases in between. CDR3 length: 13 amino acids. Germline V gives CDR1 MNHEY, CDR2 SMNVEV (reference sequence). CDR3 DNA sequence: TGTGCCAGCAGTTTGGGGCAGGGAAACACCATATATTTT. Protein: CASSLGQGNTIYF.

The chain has TRBV4-2 and TRBJ2-5; D is undetermined. The length of the CDR3 is 13 residues. V lost 0 bases and J lost 4, with 6 bases in between. CDR1 is LGHNA and CDR2 is YNFKEQ in the germline V gene. The CDR3 coding sequence is TGTGCCAGCAGCCAAGAATGGGGAGAGACCCAGTACTTC. The encoded protein is CASSQEWGETQYF.

CDR3: CASSQGPGVNTEAFF. CDR3 bases: TGTGCCAGCAGCCAAGGTCCTGGGGTCAACACTGAAGCTTTCTTT. V gene TRBV3-1 (or the pseudogene TRBV3-2) combines with J gene TRBJ1-1; D is unclear. V dropped 1 base and J dropped 2 bases, with 11 bases sitting between them. Germline CDR1 is LGHDT and CDR2 is YNNKEL (reference sequence). The CDR3 runs 15 residues.

V is TRBV28 and J is TRBJ2-5; tentative D call: TRBD2 (6 bases). V lost 3 bases, J lost 5 bases, and 10 bases lay in between. Germline CDR1 MDHEN, CDR2 SYDVKM. The CDR3 is 13 residues long. The CDR3 loop is CASSFGDSETQYF. The CDR3 nucleotides are TGTGCCAGCAGTTTTGGGGACTCGGAGACCCAGTACTTC.

This chain connects TRBV6-6 to TRBJ2-4, with TRBD1 identical over 10 bases. The CDR3 contains 16 residues. The V gene's germline CDR1 is MNHNY and CDR2 SVGAGI (reference sequence). The V gene end was trimmed by 5 bases and the J gene end by 0 bases; junction bases not matched to a gene: 4. CDR3 sequence (DNA): TGTGCCAGCAGTACCGGACAGGGGGTAGCCAAAAACATTCAGTACTTC. Amino acids: CASSTGQGVAKNIQYF.

In its sample, this clone was seen a few times. This chain connects TRBV2 to TRBJ1-4, with D possibly matching TRBD1 (5 bases). The CDR3 runs 13 residues. V was pared by 4 bases and J by 8 bases, with 11 bases between. Germline assignment: CDR1 SNHLY and CDR2 FYNNEI. The DNA of the CDR3 is TGTGCCAGCAGTGGGAGGGGTGGGGAAAAACTGTTTTTT. Translation gives CASSGRGGEKLFF.

The chain is built from TRBV3-1 (or the pseudogene TRBV3-2) and TRBJ1-2; 10 nucleotides align to TRBD1. Germline-derived CDR1 and CDR2 are LGHDT and YNNKEL (reference sequence). Unmatched junction bases numbered 6, after V lost 3 bases and J lost 14 bases. The CDR3 is made up of 12 amino acids. CDR3 DNA sequence: TGTGCCAGCAGCCAGCAGGGACAGGGGCTGACCTTC. It is translated as CASSQQGQGLTF.

The J gene is TRBJ2-5, the V gene TRBV5-4, with D perhaps TRBD1 (7 bases). The V and J ends lost 5 bases and 1 base respectively, with 9 bases between them. Germline assignment: CDR1 SGHNT and CDR2 YYREEE (reference sequence). The CDR3 has 13 residues. The CDR3 nucleotides are TGTGCCAGCAGGCGGGACAGCCAAGAGACCCAGTACTTC. Amino acid sequence: CASRRDSQETQYF.

As for this clone: Sequence at one end of the junction differs from germline and may be a read error. The genes are TRBV13 and TRBJ2-3, with 9 bases fitting TRBD2. Germline V gene data show CDR1 as PRHDT and CDR2 as FYEKMQ (reference sequence). The CDR3 loop spans 15 amino acids. The CDR3 coding sequence is TGTGCCGGCAGTCAGCGGGGGGAAGGCACAGATACGCAGTATTTT. Translation: CAGSQRGEGTDTQYF.

The gene calls are TRBV19 and TRBJ2-2, with D perhaps TRBD2 (5 bases). Germline V gene sequence: CDR1 LNHDA, CDR2 SQIVND (reference sequence). The CDR3 length is 13 residues. CDR3: CTPSRGSTGELFF. The CDR3 nucleotides read TGTACCCCATCCCGGGGAAGCACCGGGGAGCTGTTTTTT. Full variable domain (rest looked up from reference TRBV19 and TRBJ2-2): DGGITQSPKYLFRKEGQNVTLSCEQNLNHDAMYWYRQDPGQGLRLIYYSQIVNDFQKGDIAEGYSVSREKKESFPLTVTSAQKNPTAFYLCTPSRGSTGELFFGEGSRLTVL.

The rearrangement joins TRBV27 to TRBJ1-1; D is unclear. The CDR3 runs to 15 residues. Trimming removed 2 bases from V and 0 bases from J, with 10 bases in between. Germline values: CDR1 MNHEY, CDR2 SMNVEV (reference sequence). CDR3 region: CASSLKKGMNTEAFF. The CDR3 nucleotides are TGTGCCAGCAGTTTAAAAAAGGGCATGAACACTGAAGCTTTCTTT.

The genes are TRBV29-1 and TRBJ2-5, with D perhaps matching TRBD2 (5 bases). This CDR3 is 13 amino acids long. With 3 bases removed from V and 4 bases from J, the gap between germline ends came to 12 bases. CDR1 SQVTM and CDR2 ANQGSEA come from the germline V gene. CDR3 amino acids: CSVERVEGETQYF. The CDR3 coding sequence is TGCAGCGTTGAGAGGGTTGAAGGAGAGACCCAGTACTTC.

The chain recombines TRBV4-1 with TRBJ1-5; 9 nucleotides align to TRBD1. This CDR3 spans 16 amino acids. Germline V lookup: CDR1 MGHRA, CDR2 YSYEKL. Unmatched junction bases numbered 8, after V lost 0 bases and J lost 8 bases. CDR3 in DNA: TGCGCCAGCAGCCAAGAAGCGGGACAGGGCCTTGAGCCCCAGCATTTT. This gives the protein CASSQEAGQGLEPQHF.

V is TRBV29-1 and J is TRBJ2-7, with 11 bases aligning to TRBD2. The CDR3 totals 14 residues. Germline V lookup: CDR1 SQVTM, CDR2 ANQGSEA. With 6 bases clipped from V and 3 bases from J, the junction kept 7 bases outside the gene matches. In DNA form, the CDR3 reads TGCAGCGTATTTAGTACTAGCGGGGGCTACGAGCAGTACTTC. Its translation: CSVFSTSGGYEQYF.

The V gene is TRBV24-1, the J gene TRBJ1-1, with D maybe TRBD1 (5 bases). The CDR3 covers 11 residues. With 9 bases removed from V and 7 bases from J, the gap between germline ends came to 11 bases. Germline V gene lookup returns CDR1 KGHDR and CDR2 SFDVKD. In nucleotides, the CDR3 is TGTGCCACCGCCCAAGGGGATGAAGCTTTCTTT. Translating gives CATAQGDEAFF.

The genes are TRBV27 and TRBJ1-1, with D possibly matching TRBD1 (5 bases). Per the germline V gene, CDR1 is MNHEY and CDR2 is SMNVEV (reference sequence). V was pared by 0 bases and J by 6 bases, with 14 bases between. CDR3 length: 15 amino acids. The CDR3 is CASSLSGGYWAEAFF. The CDR3, as DNA: TGTGCCAGCAGTTTATCCGGGGGGTATTGGGCTGAAGCTTTCTTT.

The chain carries TRBV30 and TRBJ2-5; 7 bases agree with TRBD1. The CDR3 extends over 14 amino acids. V shed 4 bases, J shed 6 bases, and the junction held 11 bases outside the gene matches. The germline CDR1 and CDR2 sequences are GTSNPN and SVGIG (reference sequence). The CDR3 protein is CAWIRTGGEKTQYF. In DNA form, the CDR3 reads TGTGCCTGGATTCGGACAGGCGGAGAGAAGACCCAGTACTTC.

The chain has TRBV5-1 and TRBJ2-2, with D uncertain. V was clipped by 1 base and J by 4 bases, with 5 bases between them. The CDR3 runs to 13 residues. Germline CDR1 reads SGHRS; CDR2 reads YFSETQ. CDR3: CASSLSGTGELFF. DNA of the CDR3: TGCGCCAGCAGCTTGAGTGGCACCGGGGAGCTGTTTTTT.

A word on this clone: Additional DNA sequences in this sample encode the identical CDR3. J is TRBJ2-7 and V is TRBV6-5; D gene ambiguous. The germline V and J ends were trimmed by 4 bases and 3 bases, with 4 bases remaining between them. Germline V gene data show CDR1 as MNHEY and CDR2 as SVGAGI. The CDR3 runs 11 residues. In DNA, the CDR3 is TGTGCCAGCAGTTTGGGCTACGAGCAGTACTTC. Amino acids: CASSLGYEQYF.

This sequence joins TRBV3-1 (or the pseudogene TRBV3-2) and TRBJ2-7, with D maybe TRBD2 (5 bases). There are 14 residues in the CDR3. Trimming removed 2 bases at V and 6 bases at J, with 14 bases between. Germline V lookup: CDR1 LGHDT, CDR2 YNNKEL (reference sequence). The CDR3 reads CASSQRGALSEQYF. CDR3 DNA sequence: TGTGCCAGCAGCCAACGGGGAGCCCTAAGCGAGCAGTACTTC.

CDR3 amino acids: CASSPILTGQTYEQYF. The DNA for the CDR3 is TGTGCCAGCAGCCCCATTTTGACGGGACAGACCTACGAGCAGTACTTC. The V and J genes are TRBV7-8 and TRBJ2-7, with TRBD1 identical over 7 bases. The CDR3 consists of 16 residues. V lost 5 bases and J lost 2; bases outside the gene matches: 12. Germline CDR1 and CDR2: SGHVS and FQNEAQ.

This clone was detected a few times. The chain recombines TRBV7-9 with TRBJ2-1; D is unresolved. Germline CDR1 is SEHNR and CDR2 is FQNEAQ (reference sequence). With 2 bases removed from V and 0 bases from J, the gap between germline ends came to 8 bases. The CDR3 is 15 residues long. CDR3 residues: CASSLTISSYNEQFF. CDR3 sequence (DNA): TGTGCCAGCAGCTTAACGATTAGCTCCTACAATGAGCAGTTCTTC.

This clone was seen a single time. In DNA, the CDR3 is TGTGCCAGCAGTTCTGACAGATCAAACATTCAGTACTTC. Its translation: CASSSDRSNIQYF. V is TRBV12-3 or TRBV12-4 and J is TRBJ2-4; weak D call: TRBD1 (5 bases). The CDR3 runs to 13 residues. The V and J ends lost 4 bases and 6 bases respectively, with 10 bases between them.